What follows are 9 T cell receptor beta chains derived from one specimen sequenced in a study of blood T cells in healthy people across ages. A second PCR, run for about 7 to 11 cycles, used a sample-barcoded 5' primer plus a J-beta primer mix. TCRdb processed the 5' RACE reads anew with MiXCR; each CDR3 protein has one entry. The table shows 1.5 million to 2 million distinct CDR3 sequences, with 49% occurring only once. The sequenced sample consisted of blood. These receptors were collected from a woman in her thirties or forties in good health.

This clonotype was detected many times. The genes are TRBV7-2 and TRBJ2-3; 10 bases fit TRBD2. The CDR3 spans 18 residues. Germline values: CDR1 SGHTA, CDR2 FQGNSA. V gave up 2 bases and J gave up 1 base; unmatched junction bases: 9. The CDR3 loop reads CASSLRRASGGRTDTQYF. The CDR3 DNA reads as TGTGCCAGCAGCTTAAGGAGGGCTAGCGGGGGCCGCACAGATACGCAGTATTTT. Full variable domain (outside the CDR3, taken from reference TRBV7-2 and TRBJ2-3): GAGVSQSPSNKVTEKGKDVELRCDPISGHTALYWYRQSLGQGLEFLIYFQGNSAPDKSGLPSDRFSAERTGGSVSTLTIQRTQQEDSAVYLCASSLRRASGGRTDTQYFGPGTRLTVL.

The V and J genes are TRBV7-9 and TRBJ2-1, with 10 bases fitting TRBD2. Germline loops: CDR1 SEHNR, CDR2 FQNEAQ (reference sequence). V lost 1 base to trimming and J lost 7 bases; unmatched junction nucleotides: 7. CDR3 size: 16 residues. The CDR3 nucleotides are TGTGCCAGCAGCTTAGGGAGCGGGGGGGCTTGGAATGAGCAGTTCTTC. This sequence encodes CASSLGSGGAWNEQFF.

This chain joins TRBV3-1 and TRBJ1-5, with D maybe TRBD1 (5 bases). Germline V gives CDR1 LGHDT, CDR2 YNNKEL (reference sequence). CDR3 length: 14 residues. The V end lost 1 base, the J end lost 1 base, and 5 bases lay between the germline ends. The CDR3 loop reads CASSQGGSNQPQHF. CDR3 sequence (DNA): TGTGCCAGCAGCCAAGGGGGGAGCAATCAGCCCCAGCATTTT.

DNA of the CDR3: TGCAGTGCTAGACTTAGCCCAGATACGCAGTATTTT. Its translation: CSARLSPDTQYF. This chain uses TRBV20-1 with TRBJ2-3; D unclear. Between the trimmed V and J ends, which lost 2 bases and 4 bases, there was a span of 7 bases. The CDR3 extends over 12 amino acids. Germline V lookup: CDR1 DFQATT, CDR2 SNEGSKA (reference sequence).

V and J are TRBV6-5 and TRBJ2-1, with 10 bases identical to TRBD2. Losses at the gene ends were 2 bases for V and 9 bases for J; bases not matched to a gene: 7. Germline V gene lookup returns CDR1 MNHEY and CDR2 SVGAGI. This CDR3 region has 15 residues. In DNA, the CDR3 is TGTGCCAGCAGTTACACCCTAGCGGGGGAGGCTGAGCAGTTCTTC. Translated: CASSYTLAGEAEQFF.

V usage is TRBV7-9 and J usage is TRBJ1-1; D gene unclear. The germline CDR1 and CDR2 sequences are SEHNR and FQNEAQ (reference sequence). The germline V and J ends were trimmed by 7 bases and 4 bases, with 19 bases remaining between them. The CDR3 runs 15 residues. The CDR3 region has the DNA TGTGCCAGCACCCTCCGAAACCTCGCCGGCACTGAAGCTTTCTTT. It translates to CASTLRNLAGTEAFF.

This clonotype was seen many times. V gene TRBV12-3 or TRBV12-4 combines with J gene TRBJ2-3; 10 bases match TRBD2. V lost 3 bases and J lost 2; bases outside the gene matches: 5. The length of the CDR3 is 16 residues. CDR3 DNA sequence: TGTGCCAGCAGTTTGGGAGCGGGGGGGCACACAGATACGCAGTATTTT. Protein product: CASSLGAGGHTDTQYF.

The rearrangement joins TRBV20-1 to TRBJ1-5; perhaps TRBD1 as D (5 bases). The V end was cut by 3 bases, the J end by 9 bases, with 30 bases between. Germline CDR1 is DFQATT and CDR2 is SNEGSKA (reference sequence). This CDR3 has 18 residues. The CDR3 bases are TGCAGTGCTAGGCGAGGTATATCCGGCAGGGCCGACGAAAGGCCCCAGCATTTT. Amino acid sequence: CSARRGISGRADERPQHF.

This chain connects TRBV6-6 to TRBJ2-1; D not certain. Trimming took 2 bases from V and 4 from J, leaving 12 bases between them. Germline V lookup: CDR1 MNHNY, CDR2 SVGAGI (reference sequence). The CDR3 loop spans 15 amino acids. The CDR3 region is CASSYQSPGYNEQFF. CDR3 coding DNA: TGTGCCAGCAGTTACCAGAGCCCTGGATACAATGAGCAGTTCTTC.